This TCR beta chain was found in a study of CD4+ T cells in melanoma. Study-wide findings and caveats: CD8+ T cell, macrophage and B cell function reportedly correlated with neoantigen-specific CD4+ T cells. In melanoma, neoantigen-specific CD4+ T cells reportedly differed in differentiation state.

Sequencing used immunoSEQ multiplex PCR; TCRdb keeps in-frame clones, though not all of them. The data hold approximately 20,000 clones, with approximately 80% observed a single time. This clone was seen a single time. Its target is not known. CDR1 and CDR2 (germline): GTSNPN, SVGIG (reference sequence). V lost 5 bases, J lost 1 base, and 18 bases stayed unmatched. The CDR3 totals 18 residues. This chain uses TRBV30 with TRBJ2-3, with 7 bases aligning to TRBD1. The TCR originated in a human donor with melanoma. The material sequenced was cells from a culture (not recorded whether cultured in vitro). This chain's CDR3 is CAWGLYQGGLLGTDTQYF. The DNA of the CDR3 is TGTGCCTGGGGCCTATATCAAGGGGGCCTACTGGGCACAGATACGCAGTATTTT. The variable domain in full, with the rest retrieved from reference TRBV30 and TRBJ2-3, is SQTIHQWPATLVQPVGSPLSLECTVEGTSNPNLYWYRQAAGRGLQLLFYSVGIGQISSEVPQNLSASRPQDRQFILSSKKLLLSDSGFYLCAWGLYQGGLLGTDTQYFGPGTRLTVL.